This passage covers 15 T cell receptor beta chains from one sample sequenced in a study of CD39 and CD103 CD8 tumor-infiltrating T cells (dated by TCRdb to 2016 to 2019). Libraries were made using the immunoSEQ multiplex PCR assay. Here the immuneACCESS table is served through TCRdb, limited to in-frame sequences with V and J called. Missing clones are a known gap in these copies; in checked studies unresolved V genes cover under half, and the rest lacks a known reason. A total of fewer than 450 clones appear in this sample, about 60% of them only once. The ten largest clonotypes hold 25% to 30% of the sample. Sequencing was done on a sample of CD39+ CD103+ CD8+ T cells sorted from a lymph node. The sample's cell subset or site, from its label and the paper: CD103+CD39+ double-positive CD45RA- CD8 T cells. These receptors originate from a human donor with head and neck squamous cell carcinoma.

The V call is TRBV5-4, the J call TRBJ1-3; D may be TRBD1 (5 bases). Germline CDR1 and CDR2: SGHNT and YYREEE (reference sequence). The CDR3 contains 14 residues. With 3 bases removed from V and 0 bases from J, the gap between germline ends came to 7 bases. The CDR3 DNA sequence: TGTGCCAGCAGCTGGGGGGTCTCTGGAAACACCATATATTTT. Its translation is CASSWGVSGNTIYF.

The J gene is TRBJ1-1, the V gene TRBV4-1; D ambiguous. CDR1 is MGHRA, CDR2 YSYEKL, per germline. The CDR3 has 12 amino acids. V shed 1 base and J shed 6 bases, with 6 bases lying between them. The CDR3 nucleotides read TGCGCCAGCAGCCAAGGAGTTTCTGAAGCTTTCTTT. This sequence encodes CASSQGVSEAFF.

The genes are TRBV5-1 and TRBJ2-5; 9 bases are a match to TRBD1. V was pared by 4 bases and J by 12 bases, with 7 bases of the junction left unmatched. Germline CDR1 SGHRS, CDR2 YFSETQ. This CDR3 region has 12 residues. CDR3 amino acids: CASSLNWDREYF. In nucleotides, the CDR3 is TGCGCCAGCAGCCTGAATTGGGACAGGGAGTACTTC.

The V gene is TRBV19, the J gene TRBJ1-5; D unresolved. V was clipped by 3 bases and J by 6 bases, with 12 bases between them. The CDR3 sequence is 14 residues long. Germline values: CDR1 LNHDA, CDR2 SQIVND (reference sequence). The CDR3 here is CASSISPESQPQHF. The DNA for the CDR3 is TGTGCCAGTAGTATCTCCCCCGAGAGTCAGCCCCAGCATTTT.

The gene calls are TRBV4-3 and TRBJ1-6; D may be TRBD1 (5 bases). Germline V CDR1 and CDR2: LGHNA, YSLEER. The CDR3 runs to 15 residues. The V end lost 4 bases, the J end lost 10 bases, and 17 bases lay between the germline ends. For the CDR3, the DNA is TGCGCCAGCAGCCCCCCCACGCAGGGACGATCACCCCTCCACTTT. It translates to CASSPPTQGRSPLHF.

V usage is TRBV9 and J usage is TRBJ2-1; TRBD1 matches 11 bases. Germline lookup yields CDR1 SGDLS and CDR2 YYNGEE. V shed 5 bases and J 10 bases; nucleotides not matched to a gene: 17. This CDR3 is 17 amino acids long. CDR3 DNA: TGTGCCAGCAGTGTACTTCCGGTGGGACAGGGGGGTGGGGAGCAGTTCTTC. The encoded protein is CASSVLPVGQGGGEQFF.

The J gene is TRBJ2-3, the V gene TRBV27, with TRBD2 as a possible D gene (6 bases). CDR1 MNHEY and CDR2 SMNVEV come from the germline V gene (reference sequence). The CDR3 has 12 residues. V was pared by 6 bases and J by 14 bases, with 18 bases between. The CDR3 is CASSDHNSLAYF. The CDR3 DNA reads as TGTGCCAGCAGCGATCATAACTCACTAGCGTATTTT.

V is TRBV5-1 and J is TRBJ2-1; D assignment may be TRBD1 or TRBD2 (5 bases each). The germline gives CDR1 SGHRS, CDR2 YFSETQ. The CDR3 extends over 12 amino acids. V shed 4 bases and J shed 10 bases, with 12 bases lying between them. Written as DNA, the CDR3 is TGCGCCAGCAGCGTAAACTGGGGGGAGCAGTTCTTC. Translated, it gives CASSVNWGEQFF. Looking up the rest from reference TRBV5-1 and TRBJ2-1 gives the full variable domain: KAGVTQTPRYLIKTRGQQVTLSCSPISGHRSVSWYQQTPGQGLQFLFEYFSETQRNKGNFPGRFSGRQFSNSRSEMNVSTLELGDSALYLCASSVNWGEQFFGPGTRLTVL.

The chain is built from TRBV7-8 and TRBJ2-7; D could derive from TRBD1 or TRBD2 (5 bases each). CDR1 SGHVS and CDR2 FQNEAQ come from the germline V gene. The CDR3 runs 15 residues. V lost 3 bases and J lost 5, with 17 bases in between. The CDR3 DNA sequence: TGTGCCAGCAGCTTTGAGGGCAGGGAGCTCGACGAGCAGTACTTC. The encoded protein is CASSFEGRELDEQYF.

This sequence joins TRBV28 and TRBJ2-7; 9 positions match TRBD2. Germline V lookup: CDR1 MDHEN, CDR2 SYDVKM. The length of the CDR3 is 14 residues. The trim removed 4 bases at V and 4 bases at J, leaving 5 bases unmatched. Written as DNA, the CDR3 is TGTGCCAGCAGTTACCTAGCGGGGACATACGAGCAGTACTTC. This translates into CASSYLAGTYEQYF.

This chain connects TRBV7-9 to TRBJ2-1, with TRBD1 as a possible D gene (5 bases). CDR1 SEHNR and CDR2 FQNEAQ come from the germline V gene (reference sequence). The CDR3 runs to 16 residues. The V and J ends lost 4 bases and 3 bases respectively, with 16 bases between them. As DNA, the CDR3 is TGTGCCAGCAGCTCAAAAGGGGTCGCCATCTACAATGAGCAGTTCTTC. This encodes CASSSKGVAIYNEQFF.

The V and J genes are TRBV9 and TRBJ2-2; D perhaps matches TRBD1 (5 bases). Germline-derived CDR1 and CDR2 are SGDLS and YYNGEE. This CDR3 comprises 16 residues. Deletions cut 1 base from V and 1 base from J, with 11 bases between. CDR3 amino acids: CASSVRGKENTGELFF. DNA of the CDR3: TGTGCCAGCAGCGTAAGGGGAAAGGAGAACACCGGGGAGCTGTTTTTT.

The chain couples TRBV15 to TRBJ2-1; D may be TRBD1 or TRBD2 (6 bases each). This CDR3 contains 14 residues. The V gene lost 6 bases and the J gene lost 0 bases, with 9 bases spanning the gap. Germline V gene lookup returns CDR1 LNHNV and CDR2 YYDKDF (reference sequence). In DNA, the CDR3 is TGTGCCACCAGGGGGGGCCTCTCCTACAATGAGCAGTTCTTC. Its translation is CATRGGLSYNEQFF.

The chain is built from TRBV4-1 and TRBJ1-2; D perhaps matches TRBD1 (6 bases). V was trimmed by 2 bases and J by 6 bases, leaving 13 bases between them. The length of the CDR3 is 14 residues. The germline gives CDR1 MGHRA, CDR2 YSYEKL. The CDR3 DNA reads TGCGCCAGCAGCCAACTCACAGGGTTAAATGGCTACACCTTC. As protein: CASSQLTGLNGYTF.

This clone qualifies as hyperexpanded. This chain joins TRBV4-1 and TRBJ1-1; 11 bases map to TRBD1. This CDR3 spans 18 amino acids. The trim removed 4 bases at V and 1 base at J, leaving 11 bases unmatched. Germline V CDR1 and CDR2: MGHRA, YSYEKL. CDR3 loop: CASSLQSGTGGQNTEAFF. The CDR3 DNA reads TGCGCCAGCAGCCTTCAATCCGGGACAGGGGGTCAGAACACTGAAGCTTTCTTT.